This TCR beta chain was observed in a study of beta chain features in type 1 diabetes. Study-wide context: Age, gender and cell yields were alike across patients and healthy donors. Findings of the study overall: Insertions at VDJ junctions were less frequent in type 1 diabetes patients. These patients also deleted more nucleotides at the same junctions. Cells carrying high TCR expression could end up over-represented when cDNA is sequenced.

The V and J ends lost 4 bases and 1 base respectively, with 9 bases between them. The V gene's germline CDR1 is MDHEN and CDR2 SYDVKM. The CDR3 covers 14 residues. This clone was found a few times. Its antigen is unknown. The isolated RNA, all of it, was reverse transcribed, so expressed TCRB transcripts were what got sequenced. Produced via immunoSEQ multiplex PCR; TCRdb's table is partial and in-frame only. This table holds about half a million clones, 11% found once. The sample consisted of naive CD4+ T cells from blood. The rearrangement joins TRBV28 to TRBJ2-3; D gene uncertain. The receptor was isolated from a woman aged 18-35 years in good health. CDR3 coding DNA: TGTGCCAGCAGTTATGGCCTAGGCACAGATACGCAGTATTTT. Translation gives CASSYGLGTDTQYF.